Sequencing of this T cell receptor (beta chain) was carried out in a study of T cells in Graves' hyperthyroidism and ophthalmopathy. CDR1 MDHEN and CDR2 SYDVKM come from the germline V gene. The V and J ends lost 2 bases and 6 bases, in that order; junction bases with no gene match: 5. This CDR3 has 15 residues. TCR beta CDR3 regions were amplified from RNA. An initial round of RT-PCR targeting the TCR CDR3 relied on the HTBI primer set. MiXCR, applied by TCRdb to the multiplex PCR reads, yields one record per CDR3 protein. Seen here are 200,000 or so distinct CDR3 sequences, around a sixth observed once, and the top ten hold roughly 55%.

The origin of this receptor is a woman aged 45-59 years with Graves' hyperthyroidism. This rearrangement joins TRBV28 to TRBJ2-1; 9 nucleotides line up with TRBD2. The sample taken for sequencing was blood. In nucleotides, the CDR3 is TGTGCCAGCAGTTTAGGAGGACTAGCGACCAATGAGCAGTTCTTC. It is translated as CASSLGGLATNEQFF.